This T cell receptor (beta chain) comes out of a study of early T cells in non-severe SARS-CoV-2 infection. Study results and caveats: Sequences matched to VDJdb favored anti-spike CD8 responses, while private and CD4 specificities were missed.

The CDR3 spans 15 residues. Germline values: CDR1 SGHTA, CDR2 FQGNSA. The V and J ends lost 1 base and 6 bases, in that order; junction bases with no gene match: 4. Unique molecular identifiers were affixed to single, distinct cDNA molecules. One entry per CDR3 protein, called by TCRdb with MiXCR from the 5' RACE reads. Counted here are some 28,000 distinct CDR3 sequences, around 5.3% occurring once; the ten biggest clones make up roughly 22%. This clonotype occurred many times. Its antigen is unknown. The specimen was whole blood. The gene calls are TRBV7-2 and TRBJ2-1, with 9 positions matching TRBD2. The source is an adult who was a healthcare worker with PCR-confirmed SARS-CoV-2 infection or an uninfected control (not recorded which). CDR3 nucleotide sequence: TGTGCCAGCAGCTTAGAGCGGGGGGTCTCCAATGAGCAGTTCTTC. Its protein product is CASSLERGVSNEQFF.